This T cell receptor beta chain comes out of a study of cytomegalovirus exposure and HLA in healthy donors. A multiplex PCR was run with 60 Vbeta primers and 13 Jbeta primers. Measured with immunoSEQ multiplex PCR; TCRdb has only the in-frame clones, and not every one. The repertoire holds 130,000 or so clones, with around 77% as singletons. Germline trimming cut 0 bases from V and 2 bases from J; bases unmatched to any gene: 4. This CDR3 is built from 15 residues. From germline, CDR1 is SGHDN and CDR2 FVKESK. The rearrangement links TRBV14 to TRBJ2-7; 7 nucleotides agree with TRBD1. What was sequenced was PBMCs. This TCR came from a man aged 25 to 40 in good health and CMV-seronegative. The DNA of the CDR3 is TGTGCCAGCAGCCAAGATCTGGGACAGCCCTACGAGCAGTACTTC. This codes for CASSQDLGQPYEQYF. Full variable domain (remainder filled in from reference TRBV14 and TRBJ2-7): EAGVTQFPSHSVIEKGQTVTLRCDPISGHDNLYWYRRVMGKEIKFLLHFVKESKQDESGMPNNRFLAERTGGTYSTLKVQPAELEDSGVYFCASSQDLGQPYEQYFGPGTRLTVT.